Detailed here is one T cell receptor (beta chain). Method: immunoSEQ multiplex PCR; TCRdb's copy keeps in-frame clones and lacks some. Of tens of thousands of clones listed, about 92% are singletons. This CDR3 is 13 amino acids long. V was shortened by 3 bases and J by 3 bases, with 8 bases between the two germline ends. Germline CDR1 is KGHSH and CDR2 is LQKENI. These data originate in a study of T cell changes during pregnancy in multiple sclerosis. Source: peripheral blood, taken in the second trimester of pregnancy. This rearrangement joins TRBV18 to TRBJ2-5; perhaps TRBD1 as D (5 bases). The clonotype originates from a female donor with multiple sclerosis, enrolled in a pregnancy study. Here the CDR3 DNA reads TGTGCCAGCTCACCTGGGGCGGAAGAGACCCAGTACTTC. Encoded protein: CASSPGAEETQYF.